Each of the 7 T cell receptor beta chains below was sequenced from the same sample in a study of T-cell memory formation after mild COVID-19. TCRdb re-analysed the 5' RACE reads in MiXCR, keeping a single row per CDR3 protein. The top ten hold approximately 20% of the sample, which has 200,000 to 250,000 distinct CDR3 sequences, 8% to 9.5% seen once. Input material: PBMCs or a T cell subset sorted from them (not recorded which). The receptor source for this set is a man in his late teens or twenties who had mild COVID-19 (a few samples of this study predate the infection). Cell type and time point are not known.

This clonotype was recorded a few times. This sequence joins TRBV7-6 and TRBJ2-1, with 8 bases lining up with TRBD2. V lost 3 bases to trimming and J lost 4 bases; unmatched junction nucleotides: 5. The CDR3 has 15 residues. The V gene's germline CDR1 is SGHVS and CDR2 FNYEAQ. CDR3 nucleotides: TGTGCCAGCAGCTTTGTTAGCGGGGTGTACAATGAGCAGTTCTTC. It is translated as CASSFVSGVYNEQFF.

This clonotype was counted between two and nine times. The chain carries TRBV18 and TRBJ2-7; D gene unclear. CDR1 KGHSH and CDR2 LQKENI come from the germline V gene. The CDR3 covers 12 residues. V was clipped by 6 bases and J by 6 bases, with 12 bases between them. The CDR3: CASSATGPEQYV. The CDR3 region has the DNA TGTGCCAGCTCCGCGACGGGCCCCGAGCAGTACGTC.

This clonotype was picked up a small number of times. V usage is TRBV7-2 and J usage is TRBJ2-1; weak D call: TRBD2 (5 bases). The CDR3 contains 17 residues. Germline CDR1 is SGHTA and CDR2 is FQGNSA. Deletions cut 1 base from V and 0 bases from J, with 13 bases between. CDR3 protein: CASSLGGGLRSYNEQFF. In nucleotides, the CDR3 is TGTGCCAGCAGCTTAGGAGGTGGACTCCGCTCCTACAATGAGCAGTTCTTC.

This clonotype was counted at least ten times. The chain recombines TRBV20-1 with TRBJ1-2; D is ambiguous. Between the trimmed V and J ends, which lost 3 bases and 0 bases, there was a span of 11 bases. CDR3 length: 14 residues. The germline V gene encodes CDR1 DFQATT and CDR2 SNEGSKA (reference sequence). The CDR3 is CSASTSSSNYGYTF. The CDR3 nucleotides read TGCAGTGCTAGCACCTCTTCTTCTAACTATGGCTACACCTTC.

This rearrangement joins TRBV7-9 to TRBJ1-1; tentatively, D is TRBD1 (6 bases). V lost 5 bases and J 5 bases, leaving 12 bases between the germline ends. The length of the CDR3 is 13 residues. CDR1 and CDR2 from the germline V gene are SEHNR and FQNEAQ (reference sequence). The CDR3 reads CASSQGSLTEAFF. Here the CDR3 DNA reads TGTGCCAGCAGCCAGGGGTCCTTAACTGAAGCTTTCTTT.

The CDR3 DNA sequence: TGTGCCAGCAGCTTAGGATCAGGAAACATTCAGTACTTC. As protein: CASSLGSGNIQYF. The chain employs TRBV7-9 and TRBJ2-4; no definite D call. This CDR3 is 13 amino acids long. Deletions cut 1 base from V and 6 bases from J, with 7 bases between. The germline V gene encodes CDR1 SEHNR and CDR2 FQNEAQ (reference sequence).

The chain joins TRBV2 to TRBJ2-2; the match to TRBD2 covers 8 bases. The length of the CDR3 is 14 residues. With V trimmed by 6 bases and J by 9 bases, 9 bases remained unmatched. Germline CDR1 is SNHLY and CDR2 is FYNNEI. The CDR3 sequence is CASSPSGGPRELFF. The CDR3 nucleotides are TGTGCCAGCAGCCCGAGCGGGGGTCCCCGGGAGCTGTTTTTT.